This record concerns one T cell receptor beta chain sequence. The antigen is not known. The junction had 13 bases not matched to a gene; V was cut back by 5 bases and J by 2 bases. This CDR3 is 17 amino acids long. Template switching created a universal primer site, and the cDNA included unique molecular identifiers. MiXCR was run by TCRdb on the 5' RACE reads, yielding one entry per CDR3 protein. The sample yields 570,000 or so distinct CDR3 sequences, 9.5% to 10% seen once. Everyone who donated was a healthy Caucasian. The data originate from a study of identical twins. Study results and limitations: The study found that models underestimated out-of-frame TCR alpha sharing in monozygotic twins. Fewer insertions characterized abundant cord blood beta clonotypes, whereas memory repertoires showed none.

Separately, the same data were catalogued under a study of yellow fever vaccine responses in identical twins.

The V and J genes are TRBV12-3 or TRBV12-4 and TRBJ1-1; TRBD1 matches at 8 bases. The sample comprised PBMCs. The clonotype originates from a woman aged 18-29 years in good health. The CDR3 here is CASSAHEGGQGNTEAFF. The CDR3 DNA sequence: TGTGCCAGCAGTGCACATGAAGGAGGACAGGGTAACACTGAAGCTTTCTTT.